The 10 T cell receptor beta chains listed next were all sequenced from one sample in a study of blood T cell repertoires in COVID-19. The protocol was immunoSEQ multiplex PCR, while the TCRdb copy is restricted to in-frame clones and leaves out a portion. The sample yields around 140,000 clones, more than 85% seen once. The sequenced sample was peripheral blood. The receptors were gathered from a man aged 45-65 years with active or convalescent COVID-19.

V gene TRBV27 combines with J gene TRBJ1-5, with 9 bases fitting TRBD1. The CDR3 covers 15 residues. V was pared by 8 bases and J by 7 bases, with 12 bases of the junction left unmatched. Germline-derived CDR1 and CDR2 are MNHEY and SMNVEV (reference sequence). The CDR3 reads CASGVGTGQRQPQHF. CDR3 nucleotides: TGTGCCAGCGGTGTAGGGACAGGGCAAAGGCAGCCCCAGCATTTT.

V is TRBV7-9 and J is TRBJ2-1; possible D gene TRBD2, 5 bases. Germline V gives CDR1 SEHNR, CDR2 FQNEAQ (reference sequence). The CDR3 covers 13 residues. The V gene lost 2 bases and the J gene lost 9 bases, with 11 bases spanning the gap. As DNA, the CDR3 is TGTGCCAGCAGCTTACGGTCGGACTTTGAGCAGTTCTTC. This sequence encodes CASSLRSDFEQFF.

Turning to this clone: A junction end diverges from the germline sequence, so it may reflect a read error. The chain combines TRBV29-1 with TRBJ1-2; 8 nucleotides match TRBD1. The CDR3 runs 14 residues. Germline loops: CDR1 SQVTM, CDR2 ANQGSEA. The CDR3 DNA is TGCAGCGTTGGCTCTCTCGACAGGGGAAAGGCGGGGGACTTC. Translated, it gives CSVGSLDRGKAGDF.

J is TRBJ1-1 and V is TRBV6-5; TRBD1 might be the D (5 bases). The length of the CDR3 is 14 residues. In germline, CDR1 is MNHEY, CDR2 SVGAGI. V lost 2 bases, J lost 6 bases, and 13 bases lay in between. Here the CDR3 DNA reads TGTGCCAGCAGTTACGACAGTTATTCACCTGAAGCTTTCTTT. Protein sequence: CASSYDSYSPEAFF.

The rearrangement uses TRBV2 and TRBJ1-5, with 9 bases matching TRBD1. CDR3 length: 14 amino acids. Trimming cost V 5 bases and J 8 bases; bases outside gene matches: 7. From germline, CDR1 is SNHLY and CDR2 FYNNEI. The CDR3 DNA sequence: TGTGCCAGCAGTAAGGACAGGGGTAGGGAGCCCCAGCATTTT. Translation: CASSKDRGREPQHF.

This rearrangement joins TRBV18 to TRBJ2-2, with TRBD1 matching over 10 bases. V shed 4 bases, J shed 4 bases, and the junction held 12 bases outside the gene matches. The CDR3 covers 18 residues. Germline assignment: CDR1 KGHSH and CDR2 LQKENI. For the CDR3, the DNA is TGTGCCAGCTCACTCCTGACAGGGGGCACAACGAGCACCGGGGAGCTGTTTTTT. This encodes CASSLLTGGTTSTGELFF.

The CDR3 DNA sequence: TGTGCCAGTAGACCGGGACAGGGAAGCGCCGGGGAGCTGTTTTTT. Translated: CASRPGQGSAGELFF. V gene TRBV19 combines with J gene TRBJ2-2; 9 bases match TRBD1. CDR3 length: 15 amino acids. The V and J ends lost 6 bases and 6 bases, in that order; junction bases with no gene match: 8. Germline CDR1 and CDR2: LNHDA and SQIVND (reference sequence).

This chain connects TRBV19 to TRBJ1-5; D remains ambiguous. The CDR3 contains 16 residues. V was shortened by 6 bases and J by 1 base, with 16 bases between the two germline ends. The germline V gene encodes CDR1 LNHDA and CDR2 SQIVND (reference sequence). The CDR3 region is CASSGRGFGSNQPQHF. Written as DNA, the CDR3 is TGTGCCAGTAGCGGGAGAGGGTTTGGGAGCAATCAGCCCCAGCATTTT.

This clone was recorded only once. This chain uses TRBV30 with TRBJ1-2, with TRBD1 as a possible D gene (5 bases). This CDR3 is 12 amino acids long. Between the trimmed V and J ends, which lost 1 base and 4 bases, there was a span of 7 bases. Germline loops: CDR1 GTSNPN, CDR2 SVGIG (reference sequence). For the CDR3, the DNA is TGTGCCTGGAGTGGCGGGGGCTATGGCTACACCTTC. As protein: CAWSGGGYGYTF.

This rearrangement joins TRBV24-1 to TRBJ2-5; D may be TRBD1 (5 bases). The CDR3 is 14 amino acids. V was trimmed by 0 bases and J by 5 bases, leaving 9 bases between them. Germline CDR1 reads KGHDR; CDR2 reads SFDVKD. The CDR3 DNA is TGTGCCACCAGTGATTTGCAGGGATCGGAGACCCAGTACTTC. Its translation: CATSDLQGSETQYF.